This T cell receptor (beta chain) was sequenced for a study of patients and donors after allogeneic stem cell transplantation. This clonotype was picked up a small number of times. There are 16 residues in the CDR3. The V segment lost 5 bases and the J segment 7 bases; nucleotides outside the gene matches: 9. The germline CDR1 and CDR2 sequences are DFQATT and SNEGSKA (reference sequence). MiXCR, applied by TCRdb to the RT-PCR reads, yields one record per CDR3 protein. The repertoire has roughly 880,000 distinct CDR3 sequences, 18% of them found once; the top ten carry under 6.5%. The gene calls are TRBV20-1 and TRBJ1-6; 12 nucleotides align to TRBD1. The sample was blood, either unsorted or a sorted T cell fraction (not recorded which). This TCR was sampled from a human donor who was either an allogeneic HSCT recipient or a stem cell or donor lymphocyte infusion donor (not recorded which). It is not recorded whose cells these are; they may come from a transplant donor. CDR3 loop: CSAQRDRGLRNSPLHF. The CDR3 DNA reads as TGCAGTGCTCAAAGGGACAGGGGGCTTCGGAATTCACCCCTCCACTTT.